The T cell receptor beta chain under discussion was sequenced for a study of beta chain features in type 1 diabetes. There was one heparinised blood draw per donor, averaging about 120 mL. Researchers reported sorting CD4+ naive, central memory, regulatory and stem cell-like memory cells via CD45RO/CCR7/CD25/CD127/CD95/CD27. V dropped 3 bases and J dropped 6; count of bases not matched to a gene: 4. Germline loops: CDR1 KGHSH, CDR2 LQKENI. This CDR3 has 14 amino acids. Every isolated RNA sample was fully reverse transcribed, so sequencing captured expressed TCRB transcripts. Sequenced by immunoSEQ multiplex PCR; TCRdb stores in-frame clones only, minus some. In the table there are more than 350,000 clones, approximately 10% of which are singletons. The table lists this clone with a few counts.

This rearrangement joins TRBV18 to TRBJ2-7, with TRBD1 matching over 11 bases. This clonotype was sampled from a woman aged 18-29 years in good health. The sample was naive CD4+ T cells from blood. Here the CDR3 DNA reads TGTGCCAGCTCACCGGGACAGGGGGTATCCGAGCAGTACGTC. Its protein product is CASSPGQGVSEQYV.